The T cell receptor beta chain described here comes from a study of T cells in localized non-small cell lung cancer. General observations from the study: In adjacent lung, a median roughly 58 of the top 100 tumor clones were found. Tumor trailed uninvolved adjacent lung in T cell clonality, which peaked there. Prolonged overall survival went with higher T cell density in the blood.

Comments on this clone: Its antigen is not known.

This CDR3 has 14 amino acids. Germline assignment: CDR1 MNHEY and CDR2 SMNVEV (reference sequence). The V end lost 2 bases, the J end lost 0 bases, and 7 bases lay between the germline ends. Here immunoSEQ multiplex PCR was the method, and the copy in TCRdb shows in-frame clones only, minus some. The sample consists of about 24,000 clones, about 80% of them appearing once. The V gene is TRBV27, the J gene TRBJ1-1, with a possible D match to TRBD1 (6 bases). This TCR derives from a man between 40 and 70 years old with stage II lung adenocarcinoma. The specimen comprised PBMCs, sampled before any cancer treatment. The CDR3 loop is CASSLQGLNTEAFF. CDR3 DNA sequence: TGTGCCAGCAGTTTACAGGGGTTGAACACTGAAGCTTTCTTT.